These 24 T cell receptor beta chains came from one sample sequenced in a study of blood T cell repertoires in COVID-19. Assay: immunoSEQ multiplex PCR; the TCRdb copy retains only in-frame clones and omits some. The repertoire holds around 60,000 clones, with 70% to 90% as singletons. The sample was peripheral blood. Receptor source: a human donor in a cohort sampled during active COVID-19.

J is TRBJ2-3 and V is TRBV28, with TRBD2 matching 12 bases. CDR3 size: 14 residues. CDR1 and CDR2 from the germline V gene are MDHEN and SYDVKM. After removal of 10 bases from V and 3 bases from J, the junction contained 5 bases not matched to a gene. The CDR3 nucleotides read TGTGCCATCGGACTAGCGGGACGTACAGATACGCAGTATTTT. This translates into CAIGLAGRTDTQYF.

In the case of this clone: This specimen includes other DNA sequences encoding the same CDR3. The rearrangement uses TRBV28 and TRBJ1-2, with TRBD1 as a possible D gene (6 bases). Between the trimmed V and J ends, which lost 6 bases and 2 bases, there was a span of 10 bases. The length of the CDR3 is 13 residues. CDR1 is MDHEN and CDR2 is SYDVKM in the germline V gene. CDR3 in DNA: TGTGCCAGCAGCTTAGGACAGAACTATGGCTACACCTTC. As protein: CASSLGQNYGYTF.

The rearrangement links TRBV7-9 to TRBJ1-1, with a tentative D call TRBD1 (5 bases). Deletions cut 4 bases from V and 2 bases from J, with 8 bases between. The germline V gene encodes CDR1 SEHNR and CDR2 FQNEAQ (reference sequence). This CDR3 is built from 13 residues. The CDR3 DNA reads as TGTGCCAGCAGCTACGACAGAAACACTGAAGCTTTCTTT. It is translated as CASSYDRNTEAFF.

The V call is TRBV4-2, the J call TRBJ2-1; 8 nucleotides agree with TRBD2. CDR1 is LGHNA and CDR2 is YNFKEQ in the germline V gene. The CDR3 loop spans 16 amino acids. Trimming removed 1 base from V and 6 bases from J; junction bases left unmatched: 8. The CDR3 sequence is CASSQGGGRIGNEQFF. As DNA, the CDR3 is TGTGCCAGCAGCCAAGGAGGCGGGAGGATAGGCAATGAGCAGTTCTTC.

The gene calls are TRBV28 and TRBJ2-5, with TRBD1 matching over 12 bases. This CDR3 has 16 residues. The junction had 7 bases not matched to a gene; V was cut back by 4 bases and J by 4 bases. The V gene's germline CDR1 is MDHEN and CDR2 SYDVKM. DNA for the CDR3: TGTGCCAGCAGTTCTCCCGGGACAGGGGGCGTAGAGACCCAGTACTTC. Its protein is CASSSPGTGGVETQYF.

The chain combines TRBV19 with TRBJ1-1; the D is unclear. Germline-derived CDR1 and CDR2 are LNHDA and SQIVND (reference sequence). This CDR3 is 12 amino acids long. V lost 5 bases to trimming and J lost 5 bases, with 9 bases between them. DNA for the CDR3: TGTGCCAGTAGTCCTGTCGGGACTGAAGCTTTCTTT. Amino acid sequence: CASSPVGTEAFF.

The rearrangement links TRBV11-2 to TRBJ2-7; 7 bases align to TRBD2. This CDR3 is built from 16 residues. CDR1 and CDR2 from the germline V gene are SGHAT and FQNNGV. Trimming cost V 4 bases and J 3 bases; bases outside gene matches: 12. The CDR3 loop reads CASSYNPGTIYYEQYF. The CDR3 DNA reads TGTGCCAGCAGCTACAACCCCGGGACTATCTACTACGAGCAGTACTTC.

CDR3 residues: CASRTETLTDTQYF. CDR3 bases: TGCGCCAGCAGAACAGAAACGCTCACAGATACGCAGTATTTT. This chain links TRBV5-1 with TRBJ2-3; D gene unclear. With 5 bases removed from V and 2 bases from J, the gap between germline ends came to 12 bases. Germline values: CDR1 SGHRS, CDR2 YFSETQ. CDR3 length: 14 residues.

This chain links TRBV19 with TRBJ1-3, with D maybe TRBD1 (6 bases). The CDR3 runs 14 residues. CDR1 and CDR2 (germline): LNHDA, SQIVND (reference sequence). Trimming took off 5 bases at V and 3 bases at J, with 11 bases between the two ends. CDR3 sequence reads: CASSPQGNGNTIYF. CDR3 nucleotide sequence: TGTGCCAGTAGTCCACAGGGAAATGGAAACACCATATATTTT.

The rearrangement uses TRBV6-1 and TRBJ1-6; D is uncertain. Trimming shortened V by 3 bases and J by 10 bases, and 7 bases separated the two germline ends. The CDR3 is made up of 12 amino acids. Germline CDR1 is MNHNS and CDR2 is SASEGT. CDR3 DNA: TGTGCCAGCAGTGACCATCCATCACCCCTCCACTTT. It translates to CASSDHPSPLHF.

The rearrangement links TRBV29-1 to TRBJ1-4; D may be TRBD1 (5 bases). Germline loops: CDR1 SQVTM, CDR2 ANQGSEA. Trimming took off 2 bases at V and 4 bases at J, with 11 bases between the two ends. There are 14 residues in the CDR3. CDR3 sequence: CSVERRGVNEKLFF. As DNA, the CDR3 is TGCAGCGTTGAAAGGCGGGGGGTTAATGAAAAACTGTTTTTT.

The chain links TRBV29-1 to TRBJ1-3; D might be TRBD1 (6 bases). V was trimmed by 6 bases and J by 3 bases, leaving 12 bases between them. The length of the CDR3 is 13 residues. Germline CDR1 is SQVTM and CDR2 is ANQGSEA. The CDR3 reads CSVLQGSGNTIYF. CDR3 nucleotide sequence: TGCAGCGTCCTTCAGGGGAGTGGAAACACCATATATTTT.

This clone has just one count. The chain links TRBV24-1 to TRBJ2-1; TRBD2 might be the D (5 bases). The CDR3 is made up of 14 amino acids. CDR1 and CDR2 from the germline V gene are KGHDR and SFDVKD. V lost 5 bases to trimming and J lost 8 bases, with 15 bases between them. The CDR3 DNA reads TGTGCCACCAGTGCAAGGAGGTCTTGGGATGAGCAGTTCTTC. Its translation is CATSARRSWDEQFF.

V and J are TRBV4-1 and TRBJ1-4, with D possibly matching TRBD1 (6 bases). The CDR3 length is 15 residues. CDR1 is MGHRA and CDR2 is YSYEKL in the germline V gene. With 3 bases removed from V and 3 bases from J, the gap between germline ends came to 11 bases. CDR3 amino acids: CASSHAGAPNEKLFF. CDR3 coding DNA: TGCGCCAGCAGCCACGCAGGGGCCCCTAATGAAAAACTGTTTTTT.

The genes are TRBV6-5 and TRBJ2-7, with D possibly TRBD1 on 5 matching bases. CDR3 length: 13 residues. Germline CDR1 MNHEY, CDR2 SVGAGI. V was cut by 10 bases and J by 2 bases, with 15 bases left in between. CDR3 protein: CAIVRQRAYEQYF. The CDR3 coding sequence is TGTGCCATCGTGAGACAGCGAGCCTACGAGCAGTACTTC.

V and J are TRBV6-1 and TRBJ1-3; D is unresolved. Germline assignment: CDR1 MNHNS and CDR2 SASEGT. V lost 0 bases and J lost 16, with 16 bases in between. The CDR3 sequence is 13 residues long. In DNA, the CDR3 is TGTGCCAGCAGTGAAGCGCTACTAGACCAGACCTATTTT. Translating it yields CASSEALLDQTYF.

CDR3 coding DNA: TGTGCCAGCAGTTTAAAAGGGAGGGACTACGAGCAGTACTTC. Its translation is CASSLKGRDYEQYF. The rearrangement links TRBV27 to TRBJ2-7; 7 nucleotides line up with TRBD2. Trimming cost V 2 bases and J 3 bases; bases outside gene matches: 4. CDR3 length: 14 amino acids. Germline assignment: CDR1 MNHEY and CDR2 SMNVEV (reference sequence).

V is TRBV24-1 and J is TRBJ1-2; no clear D gene. This CDR3 region has 12 residues. From germline, CDR1 is KGHDR and CDR2 SFDVKD. V dropped 4 bases and J dropped 8 bases, with 10 bases sitting between them. CDR3 DNA: TGTGCCACCAGTGACCTCGGAGGAGGCTACACCTTC. Translation: CATSDLGGGYTF.

The rearrangement uses TRBV5-1 and TRBJ2-1; perhaps TRBD1 as D (5 bases). The ends were cut back, 0 bases at V and 4 bases at J, with 8 bases in the middle. This CDR3 has 14 amino acids. The germline V gene has CDR1 SGHRS and CDR2 YFSETQ. CDR3 residues: CASSLGQPYNEQFF. Here the CDR3 DNA reads TGCGCCAGCAGCTTGGGACAGCCGTACAATGAGCAGTTCTTC.

This clone has at least ten counts. The chain combines TRBV7-6 with TRBJ2-1; TRBD2 matches 8 bases. There are 17 residues in the CDR3. J gave up 4 bases and V 2 bases, and 10 bases lay outside the gene matches. Germline V gene sequence: CDR1 SGHVS, CDR2 FNYEAQ. Here the CDR3 reads CASSLKVAGGWYNEQFF. The DNA for the CDR3 is TGTGCCAGCAGCTTAAAGGTTGCGGGAGGATGGTACAATGAGCAGTTCTTC.

This clone has a single count. CDR3 DNA: TGTGCCAGCAGCCCTCGGTTTCGGGGAGACACTGAAGCTTTCTTT. Translating gives CASSPRFRGDTEAFF. This chain uses TRBV3-1 (or the pseudogene TRBV3-2) with TRBJ1-1; D not resolved. The length of the CDR3 is 15 residues. V was shortened by 4 bases and J by 3 bases, with 15 bases between the two germline ends. Germline V gene data show CDR1 as LGHDT and CDR2 as YNNKEL (reference sequence).

This rearrangement joins TRBV19 to TRBJ2-7; 7 nucleotides line up with TRBD1. The V segment lost 5 bases and the J segment 2 bases; nucleotides outside the gene matches: 6. The CDR3 runs to 14 residues. The germline CDR1 and CDR2 sequences are LNHDA and SQIVND (reference sequence). The CDR3 DNA reads TGTGCCAGTAGTCCGCTGACAGGGACCTACGAGCAGTACTTC. Protein: CASSPLTGTYEQYF.

The chain combines TRBV19 with TRBJ2-1; 8 nucleotides line up with TRBD1. CDR1 is LNHDA, CDR2 SQIVND, per germline (reference sequence). The CDR3 length is 15 residues. Unmatched junction bases numbered 8, after V lost 6 bases and J lost 4 bases. This CDR3 reads CASRSDRGPYNEQFF. In DNA form, the CDR3 reads TGTGCCAGTAGGTCTGACAGGGGACCTTACAATGAGCAGTTCTTC.

The count of this clone is one. This chain links TRBV24-1 with TRBJ2-5; a possible D gene is TRBD1 (7 bases). The CDR3 loop spans 15 amino acids. Trimming pared 5 bases from V and 4 bases from J, leaving 16 bases between. Germline V gene sequence: CDR1 KGHDR, CDR2 SFDVKD. The CDR3 here is CATSGRQGGGETQYF. CDR3 bases: TGTGCCACCAGTGGAAGACAGGGAGGAGGAGAGACCCAGTACTTC.